One sample yielded the 5 T cell receptor beta chains listed below, sequenced in a study of OX40 agonist ivuxolimab in advanced cancers. Using immunoSEQ multiplex PCR, the repertoire was profiled, and TCRdb retains in-frame clones only, with some absent. The table includes about 83,000 clones, about 90% detected once. The sequenced sample was CD4+ or CD8+ T cells sorted from blood, obtained in a trial of the OX40 agonist ivuxolimab. The receptors come from an adult with an advanced solid tumor such as melanoma, head and neck, liver or kidney cancer.

The gene calls are TRBV28 and TRBJ2-7; D remains unclear. Germline V gene data show CDR1 as MDHEN and CDR2 as SYDVKM. The CDR3 contains 13 residues. Deletions cut 5 bases from V and 0 bases from J, with 8 bases between. For the CDR3, the DNA is TGTGCCAGCAGTCTACCGAGCTCCTACGAGCAGTACTTC. Translated, it gives CASSLPSSYEQYF.

This chain joins TRBV27 and TRBJ2-3; 8 positions match TRBD2. The germline gives CDR1 MNHEY, CDR2 SMNVEV (reference sequence). This CDR3 spans 18 amino acids. Losses at the gene ends were 6 bases for V and 4 bases for J; bases not matched to a gene: 18. The CDR3 spells CASSTAHTGTSFPDTQYF. DNA of the CDR3: TGTGCCAGCAGCACGGCCCACACCGGGACTAGTTTCCCAGATACGCAGTATTTT.

The rearrangement uses TRBV6-5 and TRBJ1-2; D remains unclear. This CDR3 has 12 residues. In germline, CDR1 is MNHEY, CDR2 SVGAGI. V gave up 7 bases and J gave up 2 bases, with 8 bases separating them. The CDR3, as DNA: TGTGCCAGCACTCCGGACAACTATGGCTACACCTTC. Protein: CASTPDNYGYTF.

The gene calls are TRBV12-5 and TRBJ2-1; maybe TRBD2 (7 bases). V was clipped by 1 base and J by 8 bases, with 18 bases between them. This CDR3 is 16 amino acids long. In germline, CDR1 is LGHNT, CDR2 FRNRAP. This CDR3 is CASGLDWWGGRYEQFF. The CDR3 DNA reads as TGTGCTAGTGGTTTGGATTGGTGGGGGGGCCGATATGAGCAGTTCTTC.

The chain combines TRBV28 with TRBJ2-4, with a possible D match to TRBD1 (5 bases). V was shortened by 5 bases and J by 0 bases, with 14 bases between the two germline ends. This CDR3 region has 16 residues. The germline V gene encodes CDR1 MDHEN and CDR2 SYDVKM. Here the CDR3 reads CASSGAFSLAKNIQYF. CDR3 nucleotides: TGTGCCAGCAGTGGGGCCTTTTCTCTAGCCAAAAACATTCAGTACTTC. Together with reference TRBV28 and TRBJ2-4, the CDR3 gives the full variable domain: DVKVTQSSRYLVKRTGEKVFLECVQDMDHENMFWYRQDPGLGLRLIYFSYDVKMKEKGDIPEGYSVSREKKERFSLILESASTNQTSMYLCASSGAFSLAKNIQYFGAGTRLSVL.